Each of the 23 T cell receptor beta chains below was sequenced from the same sample in a study of cytomegalovirus exposure and HLA in healthy donors. Researchers ran the PCR with 60 Vbeta and 13 Jbeta primers. Clones were sequenced by immunoSEQ multiplex PCR, and TCRdb holds only the in-frame ones, with some missing. Of over 150,000 clones in the sample, 60% to 85% are singletons; the top ten hold less than 9%. The material sequenced was PBMCs. Receptors were obtained from a male donor in good health and CMV-seropositive.

Only a few counts were recorded for this clone. V is TRBV30 and J is TRBJ1-2; D is unclear. The germline V gene encodes CDR1 GTSNPN and CDR2 SVGIG (reference sequence). This CDR3 has 11 residues. Trimming removed 0 bases from V and 3 bases from J, with 2 bases in between. Here the CDR3 DNA reads TGTGCCTGGAGTGTCGACTATGGCTACACCTTC. Residues: CAWSVDYGYTF.

This chain uses TRBV5-1 with TRBJ2-5; D perhaps matches TRBD1 (7 bases). Deletions cut 4 bases from V and 3 bases from J, with 10 bases between. Germline V CDR1 and CDR2: SGHRS, YFSETQ. The CDR3 extends over 13 amino acids. Here the CDR3 reads CASSAGQKETQYF. The CDR3 DNA reads as TGCGCCAGCAGCGCGGGACAGAAAGAGACCCAGTACTTC.

The gene calls are TRBV5-1 and TRBJ1-6; a weak D match, TRBD1 (5 bases). The CDR3 covers 15 residues. V shed 0 bases and J shed 6 bases, with 10 bases lying between them. Germline V lookup: CDR1 SGHRS, CDR2 YFSETQ. This CDR3 reads CASSLGQGFNSPLHF. As DNA, the CDR3 is TGCGCCAGCAGCTTGGGTCAGGGATTTAATTCACCCCTCCACTTT.

This chain links TRBV9 with TRBJ2-1; no reliable D call. The germline CDR1 and CDR2 sequences are SGDLS and YYNGEE. V was pared by 4 bases and J by 8 bases, with 7 bases between. The CDR3 spans 11 residues. The DNA for the CDR3 is TGTGCCAGCAGCTCTCTGTATGAGCAGTTCTTC. Translation: CASSSLYEQFF.

This clone was counted at least ten times. The CDR3 does not end in the conserved phenylalanine or tryptophan, so this is likely a read error. No DNA is shown, since the ends of the CDR3 on it are uncertain; the CDR3 is the one TCRdb lists. V gene TRBV6-5 combines with J gene TRBJ1-4; TRBD1 was called by the table and not checked on the DNA. From its first to its last residue, the CDR3 has 10 amino acids. Per germline, CDR1 MNHEY and CDR2 SVGAGI. CDR3 amino acids: CASSLFGLPS.

The table lists this clone with a few counts. The rearrangement joins TRBV27 to TRBJ1-1; perhaps TRBD1 as D (6 bases). The CDR3 extends over 15 amino acids. The V end lost 8 bases, the J end lost 5 bases, and 21 bases lay between the germline ends. Germline assignment: CDR1 MNHEY and CDR2 SMNVEV (reference sequence). The CDR3 DNA reads as TGTGCCAGCCGATCCTGGACAGAGCGGAATACTGAAGCTTTCTTT. This encodes CASRSWTERNTEAFF.

The gene calls are TRBV5-5 and TRBJ1-5; D might be TRBD1 (5 bases). V was cut by 4 bases and J by 6 bases, with 17 bases left in between. Germline V CDR1 and CDR2: SGHKS, YYEKEE (reference sequence). The length of the CDR3 is 15 residues. In DNA, the CDR3 is TGTGCCAGCAGCCAGGCTGGCGGGGGTATTCAGCCCCAGCATTTT. It specifies CASSQAGGGIQPQHF.

The CDR3 protein is CASSTLAGGTGELFF. The CDR3 nucleotides read TGTGCCAGCAGCACTCTAGCGGGGGGCACCGGGGAGCTGTTTTTT. This chain links TRBV9 with TRBJ2-2, with TRBD2 matching over 11 bases. The ends lost 4 bases at V and 4 bases at J; junction bases unmatched: 3. Germline-derived CDR1 and CDR2 are SGDLS and YYNGEE. The CDR3 has 15 residues.

The chain couples TRBV7-3 to TRBJ1-6; 10 nucleotides line up with TRBD1. Germline V gene sequence: CDR1 SGHTA, CDR2 FQGTGA. The CDR3 has 15 residues. With V trimmed by 5 bases and J by 7 bases, 5 bases remained unmatched. CDR3 nucleotides: TGTGCCAGCAGCCTCCGGGACAGGGGCAATTCACCCCTCCACTTT. This encodes CASSLRDRGNSPLHF. The full variable domain, completed using reference TRBV7-3 and TRBJ1-6, is GAGVSQTPSNKVTEKGKYVELRCDPISGHTALYWYRQSLGQGPEFLIYFQGTGAADDSGLPNDRFFAVRPEGSVSTLKIQRTERGDSAVYLCASSLRDRGNSPLHFGNGTRLTVT.

The sample holds a few counts of this clone. The CDR3 loop is CASSLVTSTGGGYTF. CDR3 bases: TGCGCCAGCAGCTTGGTAACTTCGACAGGGGGGGGCTACACCTTC. V and J are TRBV5-1 and TRBJ1-2; 9 positions agree with TRBD1. The J segment lost 8 bases and the V segment lost 0 bases, leaving 8 bases of the junction unmatched. The CDR3 runs to 15 residues. CDR1 and CDR2 (germline): SGHRS, YFSETQ.

This clone was detected only a few times. The rearrangement joins TRBV13 to TRBJ1-1; the D is unclear. CDR1 and CDR2 (germline): PRHDT, FYEKMQ (reference sequence). The CDR3 spans 14 residues. V was cut by 5 bases and J by 6 bases, with 16 bases left in between. The CDR3 DNA is TGTGCCAGCAGCCTCATTGGAGCCGGGGCTGAAGCTTTCTTT. Amino acids: CASSLIGAGAEAFF.

The CDR3 DNA sequence: TGCGCCAGCACCCTCGGGAGTACCAACTACAATGAGCAGTTCTTC. Protein: CASTLGSTNYNEQFF. The V call is TRBV4-1, the J call TRBJ2-1; D is perhaps TRBD2 (6 bases). The CDR3 runs to 15 residues. The germline V gene encodes CDR1 MGHRA and CDR2 YSYEKL. The V end lost 7 bases, the J end lost 3 bases, and 16 bases lay between the germline ends.

This chain joins TRBV4-3 and TRBJ2-2, with D unresolved. The ends were cut back, 3 bases at V and 4 bases at J, with 18 bases in the middle. Germline V gives CDR1 LGHNA, CDR2 YSLEER. CDR3 length equals 17 residues. CDR3 in amino acids: CASSQALMGASTGELFF. The CDR3 bases are TGCGCCAGCAGCCAGGCCCTCATGGGCGCTTCCACCGGGGAGCTGTTTTTT.

The chain carries TRBV19 and TRBJ2-2; a possible D gene is TRBD2 (6 bases). Germline V gives CDR1 LNHDA, CDR2 SQIVND (reference sequence). The CDR3 has 15 amino acids. Trimming removed 1 base at V and 1 base at J, with 7 bases between. The CDR3 nucleotides are TGTGCCAGTAGTATAGCGGGGGTGAACACCGGGGAGCTGTTTTTT. This gives the protein CASSIAGVNTGELFF.

With regard to this clone: The same CDR3 also results from other DNA sequences found in this sample. V usage is TRBV5-6 and J usage is TRBJ2-5, with D perhaps matching TRBD1 (6 bases). CDR1 and CDR2 from the germline V gene are SGHDT and YYEEEE. Trimming shortened V by 0 bases and J by 4 bases, and 7 bases separated the two germline ends. The CDR3 length is 13 residues. The CDR3 nucleotides are TGTGCCAGCAGCTTGGCAGGGGTAGAGACCCAGTACTTC. Protein: CASSLAGVETQYF. The variable domain in full, completed from reference TRBV5-6 and TRBJ2-5, reads DAGVTQSPTHLIKTRGQQVTLRCSPKSGHDTVSWYQQALGQGPQFIFQYYEEEERQRGNFPDRFSGHQFPNYSSELNVNALLLGDSALYLCASSLAGVETQYFGPGTRLLVL.

This CDR3 is CASSLQGVPYNSPLHF. In nucleotides, the CDR3 is TGTGCCAGCAGCTTACAAGGGGTCCCCTATAATTCACCCCTCCACTTT. The chain carries TRBV7-8 and TRBJ1-6, with TRBD1 as a possible D gene (5 bases). Trimming left V 2 bases short and J 2 bases short, with 10 bases between. The germline V gene encodes CDR1 SGHVS and CDR2 FQNEAQ. This CDR3 has 16 amino acids.

The chain has TRBV9 and TRBJ2-2, with D possibly TRBD2 on 6 matching bases. Between the trimmed V and J ends, which lost 0 bases and 0 bases, there was a span of 24 bases. The CDR3 length is 21 residues. Per the germline V gene, CDR1 is SGDLS and CDR2 is YYNGEE. DNA for the CDR3: TGTGCCAGCAGCGTAGCGATCTCGGTGAGTCCGGGAGCCTCGAACACCGGGGAGCTGTTTTTT. Protein: CASSVAISVSPGASNTGELFF.

The V gene is TRBV7-2, the J gene TRBJ2-2; 8 bases are a match to TRBD2. Germline CDR1 is SGHTA and CDR2 is FQGNSA. The length of the CDR3 is 16 residues. V was clipped by 4 bases and J by 4 bases; unmatched bases: 8. CDR3: CASSSLRGGGTGELFF. The CDR3 DNA follows: TGTGCCAGCAGCTCCCTCCGGGGGGGTGGCACCGGGGAGCTGTTTTTT.

This clone appeared once. The V and J genes are TRBV19 and TRBJ2-5; perhaps TRBD2 as D (5 bases). The CDR3 is made up of 13 amino acids. CDR1 is LNHDA and CDR2 is SQIVND in the germline V gene (reference sequence). V was pared by 3 bases and J by 2 bases, with 7 bases between. For the CDR3, the DNA is TGTGCCAGTAGTATGACTATTCAAGAGACCCAGTACTTC. Translating gives CASSMTIQETQYF.

The table lists this clone with a few counts. Other DNA sequences within the sample encode an identical CDR3. The V gene is TRBV5-6, the J gene TRBJ2-7, with D perhaps matching TRBD2 (6 bases). Germline assignment: CDR1 SGHDT and CDR2 YYEEEE. The CDR3 spans 14 residues. Trimming left V 4 bases short and J 5 bases short, with 16 bases between. The CDR3, as DNA: TGTGCCAGCAGCCTGACACCGGGGAGGCACGAGCAGTACTTC. Amino acid sequence: CASSLTPGRHEQYF.

The table lists this clone with a few counts. The chain uses TRBV6-1 and TRBJ2-7; D remains ambiguous. V lost 4 bases, J lost 7 bases, and 14 bases lay in between. There are 13 residues in the CDR3. Germline V gives CDR1 MNHNS, CDR2 SASEGT. The CDR3 sequence is CASSALTTSEQYF. As DNA, the CDR3 is TGTGCCAGCAGTGCCCTTACTACGAGTGAGCAGTACTTC.

This chain links TRBV6-5 with TRBJ1-2, with 9 bases that match TRBD1. The germline gives CDR1 MNHEY, CDR2 SVGAGI. The CDR3 is 15 amino acids. Trimming removed 5 bases from V and 7 bases from J; junction bases left unmatched: 11. In nucleotides, the CDR3 is TGTGCCAGCAGTCGAGACCTACGGACAGGGGCTGGCTACACCTTC. Its translation: CASSRDLRTGAGYTF.

This chain links TRBV5-5 with TRBJ2-7; 9 bases fit TRBD1. The CDR3 loop spans 13 amino acids. The germline gives CDR1 SGHKS, CDR2 YYEKEE (reference sequence). J gave up 3 bases and V 3 bases, and 1 base lay outside the gene matches. For the CDR3, the DNA is TGTGCCAGCAGCTCGGACAGGGGCTACGAGCAGTACTTC. It is translated as CASSSDRGYEQYF.